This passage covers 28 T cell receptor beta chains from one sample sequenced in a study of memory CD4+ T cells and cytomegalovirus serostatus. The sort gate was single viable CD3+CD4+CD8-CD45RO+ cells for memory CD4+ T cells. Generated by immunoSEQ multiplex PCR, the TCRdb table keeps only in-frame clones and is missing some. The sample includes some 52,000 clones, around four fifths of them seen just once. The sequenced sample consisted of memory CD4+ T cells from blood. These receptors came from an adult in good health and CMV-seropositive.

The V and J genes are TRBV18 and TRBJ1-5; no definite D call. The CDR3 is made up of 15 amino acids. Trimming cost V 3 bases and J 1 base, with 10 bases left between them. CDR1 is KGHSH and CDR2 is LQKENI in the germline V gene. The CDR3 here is CASSPTTLSNQPQHF. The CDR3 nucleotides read TGTGCCAGCTCACCGACGACTTTGAGCAATCAGCCCCAGCATTTT.

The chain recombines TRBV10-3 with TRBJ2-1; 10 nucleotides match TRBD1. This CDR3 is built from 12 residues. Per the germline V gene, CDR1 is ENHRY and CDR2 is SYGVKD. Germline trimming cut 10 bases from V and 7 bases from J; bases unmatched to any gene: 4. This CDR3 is CATMGQGNEQFF. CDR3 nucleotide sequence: TGTGCCACGATGGGACAGGGGAATGAGCAGTTCTTC.

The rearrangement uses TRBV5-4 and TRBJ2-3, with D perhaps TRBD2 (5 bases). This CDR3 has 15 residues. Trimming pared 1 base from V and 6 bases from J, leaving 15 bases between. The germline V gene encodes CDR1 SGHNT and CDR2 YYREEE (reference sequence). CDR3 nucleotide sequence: TGTGCCAGCAGCTTGCCCTCTAGCAGCCGGGATACGCAGTATTTT. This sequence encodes CASSLPSSSRDTQYF. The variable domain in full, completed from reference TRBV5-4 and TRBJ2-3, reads ETGVTQSPTHLIKTRGQQVTLRCSSQSGHNTVSWYQQALGQGPQFIFQYYREEENGRGNFPPRFSGLQFPNYSSELNVNALELDDSALYLCASSLPSSSRDTQYFGPGTRLTVL.

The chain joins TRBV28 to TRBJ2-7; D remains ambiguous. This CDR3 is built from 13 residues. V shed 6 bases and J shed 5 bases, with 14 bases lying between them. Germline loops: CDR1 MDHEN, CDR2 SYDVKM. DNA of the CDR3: TGTGCCAGCAGGACATTCGAGGTTCACGAGCAGTACTTC. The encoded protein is CASRTFEVHEQYF.

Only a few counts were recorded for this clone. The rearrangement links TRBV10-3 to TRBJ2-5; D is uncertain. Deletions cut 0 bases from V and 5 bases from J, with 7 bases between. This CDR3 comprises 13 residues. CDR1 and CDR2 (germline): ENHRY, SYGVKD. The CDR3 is CAISESKAETQYF. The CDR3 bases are TGTGCCATCAGTGAGTCGAAAGCGGAGACCCAGTACTTC.

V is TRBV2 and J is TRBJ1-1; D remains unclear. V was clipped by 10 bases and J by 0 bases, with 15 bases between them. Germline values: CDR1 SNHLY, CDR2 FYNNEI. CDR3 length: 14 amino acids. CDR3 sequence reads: CATRGGFVNTEAFF. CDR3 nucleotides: TGTGCCACCCGGGGAGGTTTTGTGAACACTGAAGCTTTCTTT. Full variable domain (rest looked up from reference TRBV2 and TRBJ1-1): EPEVTQTPSHQVTQMGQEVILRCVPISNHLYFYWYRQILGQKVEFLVSFYNNEISEKSEIFDDQFSVERPDGSNFTLKIRSTKLEDSAMYFCATRGGFVNTEAFFGQGTRLTVV.

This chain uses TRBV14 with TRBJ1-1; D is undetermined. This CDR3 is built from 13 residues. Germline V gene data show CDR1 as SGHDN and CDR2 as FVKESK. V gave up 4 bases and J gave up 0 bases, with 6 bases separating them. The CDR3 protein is CASSLNVNTEAFF. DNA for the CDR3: TGTGCCAGCAGCCTAAACGTGAACACTGAAGCTTTCTTT.

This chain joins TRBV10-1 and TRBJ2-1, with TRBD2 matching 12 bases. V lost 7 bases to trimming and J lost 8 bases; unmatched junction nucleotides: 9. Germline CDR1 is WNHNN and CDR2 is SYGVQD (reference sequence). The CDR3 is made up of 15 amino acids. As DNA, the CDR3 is TGCGCCAGCACCCCCGGGGCTAGCGGGGGGGATGAGCAGTTCTTC. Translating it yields CASTPGASGGDEQFF.

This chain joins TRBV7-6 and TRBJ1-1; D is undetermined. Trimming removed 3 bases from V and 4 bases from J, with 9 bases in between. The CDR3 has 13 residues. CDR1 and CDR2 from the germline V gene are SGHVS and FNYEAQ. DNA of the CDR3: TGTGCCAGCAGCTTGAACAGCGGCACTGAAGCTTTCTTT. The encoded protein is CASSLNSGTEAFF.

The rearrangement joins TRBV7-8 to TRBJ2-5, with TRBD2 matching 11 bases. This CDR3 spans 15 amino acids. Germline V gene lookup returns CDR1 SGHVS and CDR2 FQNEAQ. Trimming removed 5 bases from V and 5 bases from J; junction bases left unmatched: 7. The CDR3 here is CASSPRTSGSETQYF. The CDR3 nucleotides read TGTGCCAGCAGCCCAAGGACTAGCGGGTCGGAGACCCAGTACTTC.

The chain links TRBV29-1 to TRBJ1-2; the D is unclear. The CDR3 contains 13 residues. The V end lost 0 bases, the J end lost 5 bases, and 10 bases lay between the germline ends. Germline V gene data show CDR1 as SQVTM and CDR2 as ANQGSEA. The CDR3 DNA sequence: TGCAGCGTTGAAGATCATGACCAGTATGGCTACACCTTC. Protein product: CSVEDHDQYGYTF.

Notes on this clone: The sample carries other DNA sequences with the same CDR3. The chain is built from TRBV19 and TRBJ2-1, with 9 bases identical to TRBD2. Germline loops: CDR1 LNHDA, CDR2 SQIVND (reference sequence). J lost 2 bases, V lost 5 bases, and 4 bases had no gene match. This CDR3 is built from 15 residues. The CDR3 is CASSLRGGAYNEQFF. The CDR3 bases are TGTGCCAGTAGTCTTCGCGGGGGGGCCTACAATGAGCAGTTCTTC.

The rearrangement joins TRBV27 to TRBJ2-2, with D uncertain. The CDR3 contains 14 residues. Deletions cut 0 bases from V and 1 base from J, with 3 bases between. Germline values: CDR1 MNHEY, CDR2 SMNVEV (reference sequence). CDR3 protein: CASSLSRNTGELFF. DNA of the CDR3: TGTGCCAGCAGTTTATCGAGGAACACCGGGGAGCTGTTTTTT.

CDR3 bases: TGCGCCAGCAGCTTGCTCCTCGGGGCTAACCCGCAAGAGACCCAGTACTTC. Protein: CASSLLLGANPQETQYF. The gene calls are TRBV5-1 and TRBJ2-5; the D gene could be TRBD1 or TRBD2 (5 bases each). This CDR3 has 17 amino acids. Trimming removed 1 base from V and 2 bases from J, with 18 bases in between. Germline V lookup: CDR1 SGHRS, CDR2 YFSETQ.

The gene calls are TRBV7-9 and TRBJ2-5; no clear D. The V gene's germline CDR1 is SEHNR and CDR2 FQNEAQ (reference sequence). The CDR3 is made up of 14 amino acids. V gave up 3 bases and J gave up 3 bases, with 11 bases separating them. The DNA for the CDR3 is TGTGCCAGCAGCTTCCTGGGTGACAAAGAGACCCAGTACTTC. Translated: CASSFLGDKETQYF.

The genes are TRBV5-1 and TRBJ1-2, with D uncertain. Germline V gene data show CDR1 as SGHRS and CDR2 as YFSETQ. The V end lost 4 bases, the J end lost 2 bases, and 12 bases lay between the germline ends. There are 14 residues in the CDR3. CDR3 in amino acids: CASSPPGSNYGYTF. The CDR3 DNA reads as TGCGCCAGCAGCCCCCCGGGCAGCAACTATGGCTACACCTTC. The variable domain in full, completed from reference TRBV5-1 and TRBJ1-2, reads KAGVTQTPRYLIKTRGQQVTLSCSPISGHRSVSWYQQTPGQGLQFLFEYFSETQRNKGNFPGRFSGRQFSNSRSEMNVSTLELGDSALYLCASSPPGSNYGYTFGSGTRLTVV.

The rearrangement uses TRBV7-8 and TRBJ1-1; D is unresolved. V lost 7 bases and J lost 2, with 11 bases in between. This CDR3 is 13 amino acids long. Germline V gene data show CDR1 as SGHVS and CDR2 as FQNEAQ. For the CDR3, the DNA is TGTGCCAGCATCCCACCCTTTAACACTGAAGCTTTCTTT. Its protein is CASIPPFNTEAFF. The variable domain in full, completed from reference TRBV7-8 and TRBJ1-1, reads GAGVSQSPRYKVAKRGQDVALRCDPISGHVSLFWYQQALGQGPEFLTYFQNEAQLDKSGLPSDRFFAERPEGSVSTLKIQRTQQEDSAVYLCASIPPFNTEAFFGQGTRLTVV.

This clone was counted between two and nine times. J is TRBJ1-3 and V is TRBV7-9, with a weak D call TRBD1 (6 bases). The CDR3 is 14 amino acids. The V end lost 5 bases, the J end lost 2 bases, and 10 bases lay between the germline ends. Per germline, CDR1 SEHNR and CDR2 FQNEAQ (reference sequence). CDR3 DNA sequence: TGTGCCAGCAGCCCCACAGGGACTGGAAACACCATATATTTT. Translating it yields CASSPTGTGNTIYF. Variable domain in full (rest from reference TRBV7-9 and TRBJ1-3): DTGVSQNPRHKITKRGQNVTFRCDPISEHNRLYWYRQTLGQGPEFLTYFQNEAQLEKSRLLSDRFSAERPKGSFSTLEIQRTEQGDSAMYLCASSPTGTGNTIYFGEGSWLTVV.

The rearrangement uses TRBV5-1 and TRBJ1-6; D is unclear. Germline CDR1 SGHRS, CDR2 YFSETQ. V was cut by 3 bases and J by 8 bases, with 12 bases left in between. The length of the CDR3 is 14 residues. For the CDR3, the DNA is TGCGCCAGCAGCTCCGGACTGCCGGATTCACCCCTCCACTTT. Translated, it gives CASSSGLPDSPLHF.

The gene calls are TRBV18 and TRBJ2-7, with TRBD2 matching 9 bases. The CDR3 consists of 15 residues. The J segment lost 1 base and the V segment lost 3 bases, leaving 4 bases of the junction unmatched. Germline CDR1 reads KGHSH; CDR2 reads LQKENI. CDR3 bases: TGTGCCAGCTCACCTGGGCTAGCGGGGTCCTACGAGCAGTACTTC. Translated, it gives CASSPGLAGSYEQYF.

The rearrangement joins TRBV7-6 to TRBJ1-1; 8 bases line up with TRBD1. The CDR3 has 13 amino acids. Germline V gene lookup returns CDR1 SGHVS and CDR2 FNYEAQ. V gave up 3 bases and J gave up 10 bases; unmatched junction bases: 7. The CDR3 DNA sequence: TGTGCCAGCAGCTTGGGCGGGGGGACAGGAGCTTTCTTT. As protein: CASSLGGGTGAFF.

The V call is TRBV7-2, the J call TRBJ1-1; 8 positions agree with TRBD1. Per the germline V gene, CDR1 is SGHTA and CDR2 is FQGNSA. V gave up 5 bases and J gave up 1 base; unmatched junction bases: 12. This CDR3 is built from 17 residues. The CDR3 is CASSPGQGGRRNTEAFF. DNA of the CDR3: TGTGCCAGCAGCCCCGGACAGGGTGGTAGAAGGAACACTGAAGCTTTCTTT.

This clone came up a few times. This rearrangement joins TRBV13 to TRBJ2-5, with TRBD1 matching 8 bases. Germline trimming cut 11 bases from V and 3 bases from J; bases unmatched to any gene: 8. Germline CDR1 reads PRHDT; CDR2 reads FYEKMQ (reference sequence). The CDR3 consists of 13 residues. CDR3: CASCRGLEETQYF. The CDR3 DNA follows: TGTGCCTCCTGCAGGGGGCTTGAAGAGACCCAGTACTTC.

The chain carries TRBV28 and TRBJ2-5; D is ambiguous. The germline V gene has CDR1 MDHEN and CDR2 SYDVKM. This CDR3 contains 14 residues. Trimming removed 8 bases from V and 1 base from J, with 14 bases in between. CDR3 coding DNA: TGTGCCAGCGCGACCCGTCGGACCCAAGAGACCCAGTACTTC. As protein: CASATRRTQETQYF.

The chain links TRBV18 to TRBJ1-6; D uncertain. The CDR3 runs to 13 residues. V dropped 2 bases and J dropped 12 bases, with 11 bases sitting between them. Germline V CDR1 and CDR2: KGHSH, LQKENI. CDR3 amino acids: CASSPNTLEPLHF. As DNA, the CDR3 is TGTGCCAGCTCACCAAACACCCTGGAACCCCTCCACTTT. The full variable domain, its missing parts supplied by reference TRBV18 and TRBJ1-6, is NAGVMQNPRHLVRRRGQEARLRCSPMKGHSHVYWYRQLPEEGLKFMVYLQKENIIDESGMPKERFSAEFPKEGPSILRIQQVVRGDSAAYFCASSPNTLEPLHFGNGTRLTVT.

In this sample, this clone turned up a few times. The CDR3: CASSIRNRVRTNTEAFF. CDR3 nucleotides: TGTGCCAGTAGTATACGCAACAGGGTGAGAACGAACACTGAAGCTTTCTTT. V and J are TRBV19 and TRBJ1-1, with D perhaps matching TRBD1 (6 bases). Trimming removed 2 bases at V and 1 base at J, with 17 bases between. Looked up from germline, CDR1 is LNHDA and CDR2 is SQIVND (reference sequence). The CDR3 runs 17 residues.

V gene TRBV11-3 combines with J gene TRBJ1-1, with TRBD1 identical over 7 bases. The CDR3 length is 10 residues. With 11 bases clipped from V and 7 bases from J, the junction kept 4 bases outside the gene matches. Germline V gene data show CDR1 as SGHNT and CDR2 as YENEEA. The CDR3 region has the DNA TGTGCCCACCAGGGGGGTGAAGCTTTCTTT. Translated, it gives CAHQGGEAFF. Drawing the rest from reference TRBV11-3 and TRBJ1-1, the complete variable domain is EAGVVQSPRYKIIEKKQPVAFWCNPISGHNTLYWYLQNLGQGPELLIRYENEEAVDDSQLPKDRFSAERLKGVDSTLKIQPAELGDSAVYLCAHQGGEAFFGQGTRLTVV.

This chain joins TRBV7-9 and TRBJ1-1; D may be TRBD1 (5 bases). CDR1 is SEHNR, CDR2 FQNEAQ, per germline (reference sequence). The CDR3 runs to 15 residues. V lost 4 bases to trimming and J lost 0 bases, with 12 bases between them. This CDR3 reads CASSSRGELNTEAFF. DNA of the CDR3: TGTGCCAGCAGCTCACGGGGGGAGTTGAACACTGAAGCTTTCTTT.